The entry below describes one TCR beta chain. This sample stems from a study of shared clonotypes between healthy human individuals. Repertoires were generated with immunoSEQ multiplex PCR, while TCRdb's copy carries only in-frame clones and drops some. The sample holds hundreds of thousands of clones; approximately 74% are singletons and the top ten take under 2%. This receptor was obtained from a woman aged 25 to 39 in good health. The source material was memory CD4+ T cells sorted from blood. Subset here: CD45RA-negative fraction.

CDR3 protein: CASSQTMLGSAYEQYF. As DNA, the CDR3 is TGTGCCAGCAGTCAGACTATGCTTGGCAGCGCTTACGAGCAGTACTTC. The chain couples TRBV11-2 to TRBJ2-7; D is perhaps TRBD2 (5 bases). V lost 6 bases to trimming and J lost 4 bases, with 22 bases between them. The CDR3 is made up of 16 amino acids. CDR1 and CDR2 from the germline V gene are SGHAT and FQNNGV.